Following are 27 T cell receptor beta chains from one sample sequenced in a study of T-cell reconstitution after alpha-beta-depleted transplantation in children. Library preparation (for TCRbeta) was performed with unique molecular identifiers. TCRdb called the PCR reads again in MiXCR, with one record for every CDR3 protein. The sample records hundreds of thousands of distinct CDR3 sequences, around 19% being singletons. The specimen was PBMCs from the stem cell graft donor, collected from the stem cell graft. The receptors here all came from a human donor who donated a stem cell graft to a child with acute lymphoblastic leukemia.

V and J are TRBV6-1 and TRBJ2-7, with D uncertain. The CDR3 runs 13 residues. Germline V CDR1 and CDR2: MNHNS, SASEGT. V gave up 6 bases and J gave up 3 bases, with 12 bases separating them. CDR3: CASSEERGYEQYF. DNA of the CDR3: TGTGCCAGCAGCGAGGAGAGAGGCTACGAGCAGTACTTC.

Concerning this clonotype itself: An end of the junction does not agree with germline; a read error may underlie this. The chain carries TRBV6-1 and TRBJ1-1; TRBD1 agrees at 9 bases. CDR1 and CDR2 from the germline V gene are MNHNS and SASEGT. The CDR3 extends over 14 amino acids. In DNA, the CDR3 is TGTGCCAGTAGTGGCGGGGACAGGGTCCCTGAAGCTTTCTTT. This codes for CASSGGDRVPEAFF.

This clonotype was seen more than once but under ten times. The chain recombines TRBV4-1 with TRBJ2-7, with D unresolved. The germline CDR1 and CDR2 sequences are MGHRA and YSYEKL. V gave up 0 bases and J gave up 3 bases, with 12 bases separating them. The CDR3 contains 15 residues. In DNA, the CDR3 is TGCGCCAGCAGCCAAGAACTGCTAGTCGGCTACGAGCAGTACTTC. This sequence encodes CASSQELLVGYEQYF.

This chain joins TRBV5-1 and TRBJ1-1, with 7 bases that match TRBD1. CDR1 is SGHRS, CDR2 YFSETQ, per germline. The CDR3 length is 12 residues. J lost 4 bases, V lost 8 bases, and 5 bases had no gene match. The CDR3 protein is CASRDSGTEAFF. DNA of the CDR3: TGCGCCAGTCGGGACAGCGGCACTGAAGCTTTCTTT.

The chain employs TRBV13 and TRBJ2-2; D not resolved. CDR1 and CDR2 (germline): PRHDT, FYEKMQ (reference sequence). Between the trimmed V and J ends, which lost 1 base and 6 bases, there was a span of 6 bases. This CDR3 is 13 amino acids long. In DNA form, the CDR3 reads TGTGCCAGCAGCTTAGCCGACGCCGGGGAGCTGTTTTTT. The encoded protein is CASSLADAGELFF.

In regard to this clonotype: The junction departs from germline at one end; a sequencing error may be responsible. The J gene is TRBJ1-2, the V gene TRBV20-1; D might be TRBD1 (5 bases). Germline assignment: CDR1 DFQATT and CDR2 SNEGSKA (reference sequence). The CDR3 spans 17 residues. CDR3 sequence: CCARDRLGGTLNYGYTF. The CDR3 nucleotides read TGCTGTGCTAGAGATCGGCTGGGGGGTACTCTTAACTATGGCTACACCTTC.

J is TRBJ1-1 and V is TRBV29-1, with TRBD1 identical over 8 bases. The CDR3 contains 14 residues. With V trimmed by 6 bases and J by 5 bases, 11 bases remained unmatched. CDR1 and CDR2 (germline): SQVTM, ANQGSEA. This CDR3 reads CSVEETGVRTEAFF. The CDR3 DNA follows: TGCAGCGTGGAGGAGACAGGGGTGAGGACTGAAGCTTTCTTT.

A few counts support this clonotype. The rearrangement uses TRBV3-1 and TRBJ2-5, with 11 bases lining up with TRBD2. There are 15 residues in the CDR3. Germline V gene lookup returns CDR1 LGHDT and CDR2 YNNKEL (reference sequence). V shed 0 bases, J shed 3 bases, and the junction held 0 bases outside the gene matches. The CDR3 reads CASSQEGLAEETQYF. In DNA, the CDR3 is TGTGCCAGCAGCCAAGAGGGACTAGCGGAAGAGACCCAGTACTTC.

The chain employs TRBV5-1 and TRBJ2-2, with unresolved D. The germline V gene has CDR1 SGHRS and CDR2 YFSETQ. The ends were cut back, 6 bases at V and 3 bases at J, with 21 bases in the middle. This CDR3 contains 17 residues. The CDR3 region is CASTSGIGRTDTGELFF. The CDR3 DNA is TGCGCCAGCACCTCTGGAATTGGTCGTACGGACACCGGGGAGCTGTTTTTT.

This sequence joins TRBV6-1 and TRBJ2-3; 14 bases align to TRBD2. The V segment lost 6 bases and the J segment 5 bases; nucleotides outside the gene matches: 4. This CDR3 spans 15 amino acids. CDR1 and CDR2 (germline): MNHNS, SASEGT. CDR3: CASRETSGRGDTQYF. The CDR3 region has the DNA TGTGCCAGCAGGGAGACTAGCGGGAGGGGAGATACGCAGTATTTT.

This clonotype has a handful of counts. The chain has TRBV18 and TRBJ1-2; D is unclear. CDR3 length: 14 residues. Germline values: CDR1 KGHSH, CDR2 LQKENI. The ends were cut back, 3 bases at V and 0 bases at J, with 8 bases in the middle. CDR3 protein: CASSPPDPNYGYTF. The CDR3 coding sequence is TGTGCCAGCTCACCTCCAGATCCTAACTATGGCTACACCTTC.

The chain links TRBV2 to TRBJ2-3; D tentatively fits TRBD1 or TRBD2 (6 bases each). The CDR3 has 15 amino acids. Germline V lookup: CDR1 SNHLY, CDR2 FYNNEI. Trimming took 3 bases from V and 2 from J, leaving 12 bases between them. Here the CDR3 reads CASSEGGAHTDTQYF. CDR3 sequence (DNA): TGTGCCAGCAGTGAGGGGGGCGCGCACACAGATACGCAGTATTTT.

This clonotype was found many times. CDR3 nucleotide sequence: TGTGCCAGCAGTTTAATCAGTACAGATACGCAGTATTTT. Amino acids: CASSLISTDTQYF. The chain is built from TRBV27 and TRBJ2-3; no clear D gene. The ends were cut back, 2 bases at V and 3 bases at J, with 6 bases in the middle. This CDR3 contains 13 residues. Per germline, CDR1 MNHEY and CDR2 SMNVEV (reference sequence).

Concerning this clonotype itself: A read error may account for a junction end that differs from germline. The chain couples TRBV20-1 to TRBJ1-1; D remains ambiguous. The germline gives CDR1 DFQATT, CDR2 SNEGSKA (reference sequence). The CDR3 consists of 13 residues. CDR3 nucleotide sequence: TGCACTGCTGGGCCCTCAGGTTACACTGAAGCTTTCTTT. This sequence encodes CTAGPSGYTEAFF.

The table lists this clonotype with a few counts. The chain uses TRBV20-1 and TRBJ2-7, with a weak D call TRBD2 (6 bases). The CDR3 contains 13 residues. V was pared by 5 bases and J by 0 bases, with 11 bases between. The germline CDR1 and CDR2 sequences are DFQATT and SNEGSKA (reference sequence). The CDR3 reads CSAAGLSSYEQYF. DNA for the CDR3: TGCAGTGCTGCGGGACTCAGCTCCTACGAGCAGTACTTC.

This chain connects TRBV7-9 to TRBJ1-1, with D maybe TRBD1 (6 bases). Germline-derived CDR1 and CDR2 are SEHNR and FQNEAQ (reference sequence). Trimming removed 4 bases from V and 5 bases from J, with 14 bases in between. The CDR3 runs 14 residues. The CDR3 reads CASSSGTSLTEAFF. In DNA form, the CDR3 reads TGTGCCAGCAGCTCCGGGACAAGCCTTACTGAAGCTTTCTTT.

The chain combines TRBV5-6 with TRBJ2-1; D call uncertain. V was shortened by 6 bases and J by 4 bases, with 14 bases between the two germline ends. The CDR3 has 14 residues. Per germline, CDR1 SGHDT and CDR2 YYEEEE. CDR3 sequence: CASTVGILYNEQFF. CDR3 coding DNA: TGTGCCAGCACGGTGGGGATCCTATACAATGAGCAGTTCTTC.

Here the CDR3 DNA reads TGCGCCAGCAGCCAAGACGCAGGGTTTGGGGTTTATGAGCAGTTCTTC. Protein: CASSQDAGFGVYEQFF. J is TRBJ2-1 and V is TRBV4-1, with D perhaps matching TRBD1 (5 bases). The CDR3 loop spans 16 amino acids. V gave up 0 bases and J gave up 8 bases, with 17 bases separating them. CDR1 is MGHRA and CDR2 is YSYEKL in the germline V gene.

This clonotype has only a few counts. V and J are TRBV5-1 and TRBJ2-1; D not resolved. From germline, CDR1 is SGHRS and CDR2 YFSETQ. The CDR3 consists of 16 residues. V shed 4 bases and J shed 2 bases, with 16 bases lying between them. The chain's CDR3 is CASSPFAAPTYNEQFF. The CDR3 region has the DNA TGCGCCAGCAGCCCGTTTGCGGCCCCCACCTACAATGAGCAGTTCTTC.

This clonotype was observed a handful of times. This chain joins TRBV20-1 and TRBJ2-3, with 10 bases identical to TRBD2. The CDR3 is 17 residues long. V dropped 1 base and J dropped 2; count of bases not matched to a gene: 9. Germline lookup yields CDR1 DFQATT and CDR2 SNEGSKA (reference sequence). CDR3 sequence (DNA): TGCAGTGCTAGAGGCCTAGCGGGAGTGGGTCTCACAGATACGCAGTATTTT. Translated, it gives CSARGLAGVGLTDTQYF.

This clonotype came up a few times. The V call is TRBV12-3 or TRBV12-4, the J call TRBJ2-7; D not certain. The ends were cut back, 2 bases at V and 4 bases at J, with 12 bases in the middle. The CDR3 totals 14 residues. CDR3 sequence reads: CASSLSQPRYEQYF. CDR3 nucleotides: TGTGCCAGCAGTTTATCACAGCCCAGGTACGAGCAGTACTTC.

This clonotype has more than one count but fewer than ten. CDR3 nucleotides: TGTGCCAGCAGTCTACAATGGGCCCTGAACACTGAAGCTTTCTTT. It translates to CASSLQWALNTEAFF. J is TRBJ1-1 and V is TRBV27; D is unclear. CDR3 length: 15 residues. Looked up from germline, CDR1 is MNHEY and CDR2 is SMNVEV (reference sequence). With 5 bases removed from V and 0 bases from J, the gap between germline ends came to 13 bases.

This clonotype was detected only a few times. The J gene is TRBJ2-1, the V gene TRBV2; D is possibly TRBD2 (6 bases). The CDR3 has 15 amino acids. Per the germline V gene, CDR1 is SNHLY and CDR2 is FYNNEI. Trimming took 0 bases from V and 3 from J, leaving 9 bases between them. As DNA, the CDR3 is TGTGCCAGCAGTGAAGCGCGGGACTTCTACAATGAGCAGTTCTTC. It translates to CASSEARDFYNEQFF.

The genes are TRBV7-8 and TRBJ2-2; D might be TRBD1 or TRBD2, each matching 5 bases. The CDR3 sequence is 16 residues long. CDR1 SGHVS and CDR2 FQNEAQ come from the germline V gene. V lost 4 bases and J lost 2, with 14 bases in between. The CDR3 nucleotides are TGTGCCAGCAGCTCCTTGTCCGGGACCAACACCGGGGAGCTGTTTTTT. Its protein product is CASSSLSGTNTGELFF. Looking up the rest from reference TRBV7-8 and TRBJ2-2 gives the full variable domain: GAGVSQSPRYKVAKRGQDVALRCDPISGHVSLFWYQQALGQGPEFLTYFQNEAQLDKSGLPSDRFFAERPEGSVSTLKIQRTQQEDSAVYLCASSSLSGTNTGELFFGEGSRLTVL.

V usage is TRBV20-1 and J usage is TRBJ2-7, with 10 positions matching TRBD2. The junction had 14 bases not matched to a gene; V was cut back by 6 bases and J by 6 bases. The germline gives CDR1 DFQATT, CDR2 SNEGSKA (reference sequence). CDR3 size: 15 residues. DNA for the CDR3: TGCAGTGCCCTCCCCCTAGCGGGAGCAAGGGGCGAGCAGTACTTC. Encoded protein: CSALPLAGARGEQYF.

This clonotype turned up a few times. The chain couples TRBV14 to TRBJ2-1; D is undetermined. Germline V gene lookup returns CDR1 SGHDN and CDR2 FVKESK. The CDR3 has 17 residues. V was pared by 0 bases and J by 0 bases, with 12 bases between. The CDR3 here is CASSQDWALSSYNEQFF. CDR3 coding DNA: TGTGCCAGCAGCCAAGATTGGGCACTGAGCTCCTACAATGAGCAGTTCTTC.

This clonotype was detected only a few times. The rearrangement links TRBV18 to TRBJ1-1; a possible D gene is TRBD1 (6 bases). V was pared by 2 bases and J by 3 bases, with 13 bases between. Germline CDR1 is KGHSH and CDR2 is LQKENI. This CDR3 region has 15 residues. The CDR3 protein is CASSPGRGLDTEAFF. CDR3 sequence (DNA): TGTGCCAGCTCACCAGGGCGGGGGCTTGACACTGAAGCTTTCTTT.